These 29 T cell receptor beta chains share one sample of origin, sequenced in a study of T cell changes during pregnancy in multiple sclerosis. TCRdb keeps only in-frame clones here, not all; method: immunoSEQ multiplex PCR. The data show around 35,000 clones, around 93% seen once. The sequenced sample was CD4+ T cells from peripheral blood mononuclear cells, obtained in the third trimester of pregnancy. These TCRs come from a female donor in good health, enrolled as a control in a pregnancy study.

V and J are TRBV7-9 and TRBJ1-5, with TRBD1 matching 8 bases. V gave up 7 bases and J gave up 4 bases; unmatched junction bases: 3. Germline V lookup: CDR1 SEHNR, CDR2 FQNEAQ (reference sequence). The CDR3 runs to 13 residues. CDR3 sequence reads: CASTRQGNQPQHF. In DNA form, the CDR3 reads TGTGCCAGCACCCGACAGGGGAATCAGCCCCAGCATTTT.

The V call is TRBV12-5, the J call TRBJ1-1, with 10 bases fitting TRBD1. V trimming: 1 base; J trimming: 5 bases; junction bases outside the gene matches: 1. The CDR3 has 14 residues. Germline-derived CDR1 and CDR2 are LGHNT and FRNRAP. CDR3 protein: CASGLGDRGTEAFF. CDR3 coding DNA: TGTGCTAGTGGTTTGGGGGACAGGGGTACTGAAGCTTTCTTT.

J is TRBJ2-7 and V is TRBV9; D is undetermined. The CDR3 covers 15 residues. From germline, CDR1 is SGDLS and CDR2 YYNGEE. Trimming removed 0 bases at V and 2 bases at J, with 12 bases between. The CDR3 nucleotides read TGTGCCAGCAGCGTAGGTTCGACATTCCCCTACGAGCAGTACTTC. Encoded protein: CASSVGSTFPYEQYF.

This sequence joins TRBV6-6 and TRBJ1-5; 8 bases line up with TRBD1. The CDR3 spans 14 residues. Losses at the gene ends were 6 bases for V and 4 bases for J; bases not matched to a gene: 5. The germline gives CDR1 MNHNY, CDR2 SVGAGI (reference sequence). The CDR3 nucleotides are TGTGCCAGCAGCCGGGGGACAGGTAATCAGCCCCAGCATTTT. The encoded protein is CASSRGTGNQPQHF.

J is TRBJ1-5 and V is TRBV7-2, with D maybe TRBD1 (5 bases). V lost 5 bases, J lost 2 bases, and 19 bases lay in between. CDR3 length: 17 residues. The V gene's germline CDR1 is SGHTA and CDR2 FQGNSA. The CDR3 here is CASSQQHQGSGNQPQHF. DNA of the CDR3: TGTGCCAGCAGCCAACAGCACCAGGGAAGCGGCAATCAGCCCCAGCATTTT.

The chain has TRBV12-5 and TRBJ1-1, with 8 bases identical to TRBD1. The germline V gene has CDR1 LGHNT and CDR2 FRNRAP. J was trimmed by 3 bases and V by 0 bases; bases with no gene match: 12. This CDR3 has 18 residues. CDR3 loop: CASGLVRTGRGRDTEAFF. The CDR3 DNA sequence: TGTGCTAGTGGTTTGGTAAGGACAGGGAGAGGAAGGGACACTGAAGCTTTCTTT.

The V call is TRBV30, the J call TRBJ2-5; 8 bases agree with TRBD1. Trimming removed 3 bases from V and 3 bases from J; junction bases left unmatched: 6. Germline V lookup: CDR1 GTSNPN, CDR2 SVGIG (reference sequence). The CDR3 runs 14 residues. The CDR3 spells CAWSAGQGKETQYF. The CDR3 bases are TGTGCCTGGAGCGCAGGACAGGGAAAAGAGACCCAGTACTTC.

In its sample, this clone was seen a few times. The J gene is TRBJ1-1, the V gene TRBV6-6; D is possibly TRBD1 (6 bases). From germline, CDR1 is MNHNY and CDR2 SVGAGI (reference sequence). The CDR3 totals 14 residues. V was pared by 7 bases and J by 9 bases, with 21 bases between. The CDR3 DNA follows: TGTGCCAGCAACATAATTGGGGGCGAAGAAAAAGCTTTCTTT. It is translated as CASNIIGGEEKAFF.

The chain employs TRBV4-3 and TRBJ2-2; the D gene is possibly TRBD2 (6 bases). The V gene lost 0 bases and the J gene lost 2 bases, with 10 bases spanning the gap. The CDR3 length is 16 residues. Germline V gene lookup returns CDR1 LGHNA and CDR2 YSLEER. CDR3 DNA: TGCGCCAGCAGCCAAGACCGGGACTTTAACACCGGGGAGCTGTTTTTT. Encoded protein: CASSQDRDFNTGELFF.

CDR3 amino acids: CASSLTGDRPQHF. The CDR3 DNA reads as TGTGCCAGCAGCTTGACGGGAGATAGGCCCCAGCATTTT. This chain uses TRBV7-2 with TRBJ1-5; no clear D. CDR1 is SGHTA and CDR2 is FQGNSA in the germline V gene. The CDR3 runs 13 residues. V was trimmed by 3 bases and J by 9 bases, leaving 12 bases between them.

The rearrangement links TRBV5-1 to TRBJ2-5; 11 nucleotides line up with TRBD1. CDR1 is SGHRS and CDR2 is YFSETQ in the germline V gene. J was trimmed by 3 bases and V by 3 bases; bases with no gene match: 7. The CDR3 length is 16 residues. CDR3 in DNA: TGCGCCAGCAGCTCTGGACAGGGGGCGACCAAAGAGACCCAGTACTTC. It specifies CASSSGQGATKETQYF.

The chain couples TRBV2 to TRBJ2-5, with D perhaps matching TRBD1 (5 bases). Trimming removed 6 bases at V and 1 base at J, with 9 bases between. Germline CDR1 SNHLY, CDR2 FYNNEI. The CDR3 spans 13 residues. The CDR3 bases are TGTGCCAGCAGCGGACACCCCCAAGAGACCCAGTACTTC. It encodes CASSGHPQETQYF.

The CDR3 coding sequence is TGTGCCAGCAGCTTCGGACAGGGATTCTATAATTCACCCCTCCACTTT. Protein sequence: CASSFGQGFYNSPLHF. V and J are TRBV7-9 and TRBJ1-6, with 8 bases aligning to TRBD1. The length of the CDR3 is 16 residues. Trimming took 3 bases from V and 3 from J; bases not matched to a gene: 4. Germline assignment: CDR1 SEHNR and CDR2 FQNEAQ (reference sequence).

The DNA of the CDR3 is TGTGCCAGCAGTTCATCCGGGACAGGGTTAAATGAGCAGTTCTTC. The encoded protein is CASSSSGTGLNEQFF. The chain is built from TRBV7-2 and TRBJ2-1; 9 bases are shared with TRBD1. The CDR3 contains 15 residues. CDR1 and CDR2 (germline): SGHTA, FQGNSA. V lost 6 bases to trimming and J lost 7 bases; unmatched junction nucleotides: 10.

This clone was seen a few times. The CDR3 DNA sequence: TGTGCCAGCAGCCCACATTCGAGGAATTCACCCCTCCACTTT. Amino acids: CASSPHSRNSPLHF. The chain recombines TRBV5-6 with TRBJ1-6, with D hard to call. Trimming removed 4 bases at V and 7 bases at J, with 12 bases between. CDR1 SGHDT and CDR2 YYEEEE come from the germline V gene. The length of the CDR3 is 14 residues. Supplemented by reference TRBV5-6 and TRBJ1-6, the full variable domain reads DAGVTQSPTHLIKTRGQQVTLRCSPKSGHDTVSWYQQALGQGPQFIFQYYEEEERQRGNFPDRFSGHQFPNYSSELNVNALLLGDSALYLCASSPHSRNSPLHFGNGTRLTVT.

The chain has TRBV2 and TRBJ2-1; no definite D call. Trimming stripped 4 bases from V and 2 bases from J, with 12 bases between. This CDR3 comprises 15 residues. Germline V gene lookup returns CDR1 SNHLY and CDR2 FYNNEI. CDR3 in amino acids: CASSGRKKTYNEQFF. The CDR3, as DNA: TGTGCCAGCAGTGGCAGGAAGAAGACCTACAATGAGCAGTTCTTC.

The chain employs TRBV7-9 and TRBJ2-3, with TRBD1 matching over 7 bases. The trim removed 2 bases at V and 3 bases at J, leaving 2 bases unmatched. The CDR3 runs 14 residues. From germline, CDR1 is SEHNR and CDR2 FQNEAQ (reference sequence). CDR3 nucleotide sequence: TGTGCCAGCAGCTTAACAGGGGTAACAGATACGCAGTATTTT. It codes for CASSLTGVTDTQYF.

This sequence joins TRBV7-6 and TRBJ2-5, with 9 bases matching TRBD1. The germline V gene encodes CDR1 SGHVS and CDR2 FNYEAQ. The CDR3 covers 15 residues. Germline trimming cut 6 bases from V and 5 bases from J; bases unmatched to any gene: 10. CDR3 residues: CASSRGTGGRETQYF. CDR3 nucleotide sequence: TGTGCCAGCAGTAGGGGAACAGGGGGCAGGGAGACCCAGTACTTC.

This chain uses TRBV4-1 with TRBJ1-1; D uncertain. Germline V gives CDR1 MGHRA, CDR2 YSYEKL. The V gene lost 4 bases and the J gene lost 0 bases, with 12 bases spanning the gap. The CDR3 loop spans 15 amino acids. CDR3 sequence reads: CASSPYGSLNTEAFF. As DNA, the CDR3 is TGCGCCAGCAGCCCCTATGGGAGCTTGAACACTGAAGCTTTCTTT.

The rearrangement joins TRBV6-5 to TRBJ1-2, with D tentatively TRBD1 (6 bases). V was cut by 5 bases and J by 2 bases, with 9 bases left in between. The CDR3 consists of 13 residues. Germline values: CDR1 MNHEY, CDR2 SVGAGI. CDR3 sequence: CASSETGNYGYTF. The CDR3 region has the DNA TGTGCCAGCAGTGAAACAGGGAACTATGGCTACACCTTC.

The chain joins TRBV18 to TRBJ1-4; weak D call: TRBD1 (5 bases). Trimming removed 5 bases from V and 5 bases from J, with 15 bases in between. Germline lookup yields CDR1 KGHSH and CDR2 LQKENI. CDR3 length: 15 residues. The CDR3 DNA reads as TGTGCCAGCTCAAGAGACAGCCGACCCAATGAAAAACTGTTTTTT. Translated: CASSRDSRPNEKLFF.

The V call is TRBV19, the J call TRBJ2-7, with 8 bases identical to TRBD1. This CDR3 is built from 15 residues. The V gene end was trimmed by 7 bases and the J gene end by 2 bases; junction bases not matched to a gene: 10. Per germline, CDR1 LNHDA and CDR2 SQIVND (reference sequence). Here the CDR3 reads CASKYGDRPTYEQYF. The CDR3 DNA sequence: TGTGCCAGTAAATACGGGGACAGGCCGACCTACGAGCAGTACTTC.

The rearrangement joins TRBV19 to TRBJ2-3; tentative D call: TRBD2 (6 bases). There are 15 residues in the CDR3. Germline CDR1 LNHDA, CDR2 SQIVND (reference sequence). Between the trimmed V and J ends, which lost 7 bases and 4 bases, there was a span of 18 bases. The CDR3 spells CASTLGGAPPDTQYF. In DNA, the CDR3 is TGTGCCAGTACCCTGGGGGGTGCCCCTCCAGATACGCAGTATTTT.

J is TRBJ1-6 and V is TRBV2; 8 nucleotides align to TRBD1. The CDR3 contains 14 residues. Trimming removed 5 bases from V and 9 bases from J; junction bases left unmatched: 6. Germline CDR1 is SNHLY and CDR2 is FYNNEI. The CDR3 DNA is TGTGCCAGCAGTAGGACAGGGTCTGGTTCACCCCTCCACTTT. It is translated as CASSRTGSGSPLHF.

This rearrangement joins TRBV19 to TRBJ2-6; D is perhaps TRBD2 (5 bases). V was trimmed by 7 bases and J by 1 base, leaving 20 bases between them. The CDR3 sequence is 18 residues long. Germline-derived CDR1 and CDR2 are LNHDA and SQIVND (reference sequence). Here the CDR3 DNA reads TGTGCCAGTACCCCCGCCGGGGTCGGGTCGTCTGGGGCCAACGTCCTGACTTTC. As protein: CASTPAGVGSSGANVLTF.

The V call is TRBV6-5, the J call TRBJ2-1; weak D call: TRBD1 (5 bases). V was clipped by 6 bases and J by 13 bases, with 19 bases between them. The germline CDR1 and CDR2 sequences are MNHEY and SVGAGI. CDR3 length: 13 amino acids. CDR3 amino acids: CASSLTGPRGQFF. CDR3 nucleotide sequence: TGTGCCAGCAGCTTAACAGGCCCTAGGGGCCAGTTCTTC.

This clone was observed once. V is TRBV7-9 and J is TRBJ1-1; possible D gene TRBD1, 5 bases. V was clipped by 1 base and J by 4 bases, with 19 bases between them. Germline lookup yields CDR1 SEHNR and CDR2 FQNEAQ (reference sequence). There are 17 residues in the CDR3. CDR3 DNA sequence: TGTGCCAGCAGCTTAGTAGGCTATGTGCAGGGCCCCACTGAAGCTTTCTTT. This sequence encodes CASSLVGYVQGPTEAFF.

In DNA, the CDR3 is TGTGCCAGCACTAAAGATGTCCACGAGCAGTTCTTC. As protein: CASTKDVHEQFF. V gene TRBV2 combines with J gene TRBJ2-1; D remains ambiguous. V lost 7 bases and J lost 10, with 14 bases in between. Germline CDR1 and CDR2: SNHLY and FYNNEI. This CDR3 has 12 residues.

The chain combines TRBV2 with TRBJ1-6; no clear D gene. CDR1 and CDR2 from the germline V gene are SNHLY and FYNNEI. Trimming shortened V by 6 bases and J by 4 bases, and 16 bases separated the two germline ends. The CDR3 totals 16 residues. CDR3 coding DNA: TGTGCCAGCAGGCGCAAAATTGGGCAATATAATTCACCCCTCCACTTT. It translates to CASRRKIGQYNSPLHF. The whole variable domain, remainder taken from reference TRBV2 and TRBJ1-6, is EPEVTQTPSHQVTQMGQEVILRCVPISNHLYFYWYRQILGQKVEFLVSFYNNEISEKSEIFDDQFSVERPDGSNFTLKIRSTKLEDSAMYFCASRRKIGQYNSPLHFGNGTRLTVT.